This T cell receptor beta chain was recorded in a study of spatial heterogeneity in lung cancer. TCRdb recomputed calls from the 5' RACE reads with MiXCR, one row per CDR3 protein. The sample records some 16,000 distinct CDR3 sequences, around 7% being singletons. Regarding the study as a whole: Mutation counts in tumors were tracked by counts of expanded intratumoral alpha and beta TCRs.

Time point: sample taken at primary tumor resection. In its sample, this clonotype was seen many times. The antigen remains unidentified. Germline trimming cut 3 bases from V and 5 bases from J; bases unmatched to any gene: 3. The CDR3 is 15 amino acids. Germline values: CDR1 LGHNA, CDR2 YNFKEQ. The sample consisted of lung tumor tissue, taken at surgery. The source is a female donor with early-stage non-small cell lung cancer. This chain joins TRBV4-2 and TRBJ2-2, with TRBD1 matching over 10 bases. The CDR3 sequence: CASSQPGQGTGELFF. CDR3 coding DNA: TGTGCCAGCAGCCAGCCGGGACAGGGGACCGGGGAGCTGTTTTTT.